This is a list of T cell receptor beta chains from one sample in a study of T-cell memory formation after mild COVID-19. TCRdb re-analysed the 5' RACE reads in MiXCR, keeping a single row per CDR3 protein. The table includes 500,000 to 550,000 distinct CDR3 sequences, around 21% detected once. Material: PBMCs or a T cell subset sorted from them (not recorded which). These receptors all stem from an adult woman who had mild COVID-19 (a few samples of this study predate the infection). Cell type and time point are not known. Each CDR3 is given with its conserved first and last residue. Each record gives: D gene, V gene, J gene, clone size, CDR3 protein, CDR3 DNA. D genes are given only for firm matches. Where a row states a size, it is once, few, many or the class of an expanded clone; other rows omit it.

NA,TRBV7-6,TRBJ1-5,NA,CASSPYGSNQPQHF,TGTGCCAGCTCCCCGTACGGTAGCAATCAGCCCCAGCATTTT
NA,TRBV7-9,TRBJ2-5,NA,CASVQGVGQKETQYF,TGTGCCAGCGTTCAAGGTGTAGGGCAGAAAGAGACCCAGTACTTC
NA,TRBV20-1,TRBJ1-2,few,CSAPGGGGVYGYTF,TGCAGTGCTCCGGGAGGAGGGGGAGTGTATGGCTACACCTTC
NA,TRBV6-6,TRBJ2-3,NA,CASRHPTSSPTDTQYF,TGTGCCAGCAGACACCCCACTAGCAGCCCCACGGATACGCAGTATTTT
NA,TRBV19,TRBJ1-1,few,CASSMWEGDTEAFF,TGTGCCAGTAGTATGTGGGAGGGGGACACTGAAGCTTTCTTT
TRBD1,TRBV4-3,TRBJ1-1,few,CASSHLTGTANTEAFF,TGCGCCAGCAGCCATTTAACCGGGACAGCCAACACTGAAGCTTTCTTT
TRBD2,TRBV6-2/TRBV6-3,TRBJ2-7,few,CASINFLTSGHGHQYF,TGTGCCAGCATCAACTTCCTGACTAGCGGACATGGACATCAGTACTTC
NA,TRBV25-1,TRBJ2-5,few,CASSDDLGTPQETQYF,TGTGCCAGCAGTGACGACCTCGGGACACCGCAAGAGACCCAGTACTTC
NA,TRBV9,TRBJ1-5,NA,CASSVGQAYQPQHF,TGTGCCAGCAGCGTAGGCCAGGCATATCAGCCCCAGCATTTT
NA,TRBV12-3/TRBV12-4,TRBJ1-2,few,CASSGGTYGYTF,TGTGCCAGCAGTGGGGGAACCTATGGCTACACCTTC